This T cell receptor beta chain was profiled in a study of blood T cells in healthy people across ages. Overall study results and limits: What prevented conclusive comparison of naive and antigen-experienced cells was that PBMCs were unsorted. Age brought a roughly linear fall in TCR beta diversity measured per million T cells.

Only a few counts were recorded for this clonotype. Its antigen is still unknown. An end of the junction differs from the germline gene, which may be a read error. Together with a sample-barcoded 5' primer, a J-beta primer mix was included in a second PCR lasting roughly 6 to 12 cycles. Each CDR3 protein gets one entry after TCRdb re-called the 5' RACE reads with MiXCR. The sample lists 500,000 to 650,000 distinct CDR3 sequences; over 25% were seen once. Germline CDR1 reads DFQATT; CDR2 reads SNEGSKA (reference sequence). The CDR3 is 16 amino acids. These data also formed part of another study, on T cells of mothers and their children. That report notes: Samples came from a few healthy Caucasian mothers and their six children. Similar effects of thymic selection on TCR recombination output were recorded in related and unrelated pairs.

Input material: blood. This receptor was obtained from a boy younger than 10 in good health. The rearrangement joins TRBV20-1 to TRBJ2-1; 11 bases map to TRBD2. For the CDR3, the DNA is TGCGGTGCTCCAACTAGCGGGAGTCGGTTCTACAATGAGCAGTTCTTC. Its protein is CGAPTSGSRFYNEQFF.